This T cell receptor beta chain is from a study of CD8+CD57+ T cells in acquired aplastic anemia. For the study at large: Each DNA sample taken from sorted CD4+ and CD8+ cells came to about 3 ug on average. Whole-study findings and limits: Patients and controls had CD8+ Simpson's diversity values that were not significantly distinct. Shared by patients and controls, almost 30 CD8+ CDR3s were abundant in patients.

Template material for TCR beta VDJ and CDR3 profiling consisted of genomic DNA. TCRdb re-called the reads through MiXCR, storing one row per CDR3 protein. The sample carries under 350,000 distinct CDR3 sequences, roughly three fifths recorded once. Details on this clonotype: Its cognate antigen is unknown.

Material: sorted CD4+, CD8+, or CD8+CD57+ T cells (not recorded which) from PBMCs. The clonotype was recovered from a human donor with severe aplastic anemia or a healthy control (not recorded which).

The CDR3 loop is CAISDPTGRSPLHF. The CDR3 bases are TGTGCCATCAGTGACCCGACAGGCCGGTCACCCCTCCACTTT. The gene calls are TRBV10-3 and TRBJ1-6; D possibly corresponds to TRBD1 (6 bases). The germline V gene has CDR1 ENHRY and CDR2 SYGVKD. The ends were cut back, 3 bases at V and 10 bases at J, with 13 bases in the middle. The CDR3 covers 14 residues.